This passage covers 21 T cell receptor beta chains from one sample sequenced in a study of T cells in Graves' hyperthyroidism and ophthalmopathy. TCR beta CDR3 regions were amplified from RNA transcripts. TCR CDR3 underwent first-round RT-PCR with the HTBI primer set. Each CDR3 protein gets one entry after TCRdb re-called the multiplex PCR reads with MiXCR. The sample carries about 680,000 distinct CDR3 sequences, 30% to 40% recorded once. The material sequenced was blood. Source of these receptors: a woman between 40 and 55 years old with Graves' hyperthyroidism.

V is TRBV2 and J is TRBJ2-5; 9 bases map to TRBD2. Germline V lookup: CDR1 SNHLY, CDR2 FYNNEI. The CDR3 extends over 15 amino acids. Trimming at V came to 5 bases and at J to 2 bases, leaving 6 bases not matched to a gene. In DNA form, the CDR3 reads TGTGCCAGCAGTTTCTCCACTAGCGGGCAAGAGACCCAGTACTTC. Amino acids: CASSFSTSGQETQYF.

About this clonotype: This may be a read error: a much more frequent sequence differs by one nucleotide. The gene calls are TRBV10-3 and TRBJ1-6; no definite D call. Germline V lookup: CDR1 ENHRY, CDR2 SYGVKD. With 3 bases removed from V and 5 bases from J, the gap between germline ends came to 11 bases. The CDR3 contains 15 residues. CDR3 sequence reads: CAISDEPGNNSPLHF. CDR3 DNA: TGTGCCATCAGTGATGAGCCGGGAAATAATTCACCCCTCCACTTT.

This clonotype showed up many times. V gene TRBV29-1 combines with J gene TRBJ2-7; no clear D gene. V lost 2 bases to trimming and J lost 1 base, with 3 bases between them. This CDR3 region has 11 residues. Germline V lookup: CDR1 SQVTM, CDR2 ANQGSEA. CDR3 protein: CSVEISYEQYF. The CDR3 DNA follows: TGCAGCGTTGAAATATCCTACGAGCAGTACTTC.

V and J are TRBV29-1 and TRBJ2-7, with D tentatively TRBD1 or TRBD2 (5 bases each). Per the germline V gene, CDR1 is SQVTM and CDR2 is ANQGSEA. The CDR3 has 12 residues. V dropped 8 bases and J dropped 2 bases, with 13 bases sitting between them. The chain's CDR3 is CSQGEGPYEQYF. In DNA, the CDR3 is TGCAGCCAAGGCGAGGGACCCTACGAGCAGTACTTC.

This chain connects TRBV2 to TRBJ1-4; a weak D match, TRBD1 (5 bases). The CDR3 is 13 residues long. Germline V lookup: CDR1 SNHLY, CDR2 FYNNEI. The germline V and J ends were trimmed by 4 bases and 8 bases, with 11 bases remaining between them. This CDR3 reads CASSGGVREKLFF. CDR3 coding DNA: TGTGCCAGCAGTGGGGGGGTCCGCGAAAAACTGTTTTTT.

This clonotype has more than one count but fewer than ten. J is TRBJ2-2 and V is TRBV19; D gene ambiguous. CDR1 LNHDA and CDR2 SQIVND come from the germline V gene (reference sequence). The ends were cut back, 3 bases at V and 8 bases at J, with 7 bases in the middle. The CDR3 spans 12 residues. CDR3 DNA: TGTGCCAGTAGTATGTGGGGAGGGGAGCTGTTTTTT. Translating gives CASSMWGGELFF. Supplemented by reference TRBV19 and TRBJ2-2, the full variable domain reads DGGITQSPKYLFRKEGQNVTLSCEQNLNHDAMYWYRQDPGQGLRLIYYSQIVNDFQKGDIAEGYSVSREKKESFPLTVTSAQKNPTAFYLCASSMWGGELFFGEGSRLTVL.

There are many counts of this clonotype. The CDR3 nucleotides are TGTGCCAGCAGTGCTCAGGTAGAAGCTTTCTTT. It translates to CASSAQVEAFF. The rearrangement links TRBV2 to TRBJ1-1; D is ambiguous. Per the germline V gene, CDR1 is SNHLY and CDR2 is FYNNEI. Trimming removed 4 bases at V and 8 bases at J, with 8 bases between. The CDR3 has 11 amino acids.

V usage is TRBV10-3 and J usage is TRBJ1-5; 7 nucleotides agree with TRBD2. The better agreement between TRBJ2-3 and the DNA end casts doubt on the J call. CDR3 length: 16 amino acids. The germline V gene has CDR1 ENHRY and CDR2 SYGVKD. DNA for the CDR3: TGTGCCATCTCCTCGGGGGAGGGCGGGGGCACAGATACGCAGTATTTT. This sequence encodes CAISSGEGGGTDTQYF.

The gene calls are TRBV4-1 and TRBJ2-7; TRBD1 aligns across 9 bases. V shed 3 bases and J 5 bases; nucleotides not matched to a gene: 5. The CDR3 contains 14 residues. CDR1 is MGHRA, CDR2 YSYEKL, per germline. The DNA for the CDR3 is TGCGCCAGCAGCCAGGGACAGGGACAACACGAGCAGTACTTC. Translated: CASSQGQGQHEQYF.

The rearrangement links TRBV11-1 to TRBJ1-2, with TRBD1 matching over 8 bases. The CDR3 loop spans 15 amino acids. The germline V gene has CDR1 SGHAT and CDR2 FQDESV (reference sequence). J gave up 3 bases and V 4 bases, and 7 bases lay outside the gene matches. The CDR3 is CASSYLDRADYGYTF. The CDR3 coding sequence is TGTGCCAGCAGCTATTTGGACAGGGCGGACTATGGCTACACCTTC.

The chain employs TRBV29-1 and TRBJ1-2; 8 bases line up with TRBD1. The V and J ends lost 8 bases and 12 bases, in that order; junction bases with no gene match: 14. The CDR3 has 12 residues. The germline V gene has CDR1 SQVTM and CDR2 ANQGSEA. In DNA, the CDR3 is TGCAGCCCCAGACAGGGGTCTCCGCTAGACACCTTC. It is translated as CSPRQGSPLDTF.

The V and J genes are TRBV3-1 and TRBJ2-7, with a possible D match to TRBD1 (6 bases). CDR3 size: 15 residues. In germline, CDR1 is LGHDT, CDR2 YNNKEL (reference sequence). V gave up 1 base and J gave up 5 bases, with 15 bases separating them. CDR3 region: CASSQGVPRGNEQYF. CDR3 coding DNA: TGTGCCAGCAGCCAAGGGGTCCCAAGGGGGAACGAGCAGTACTTC.

This clonotype was observed a few times. This CDR3 is CASSISSGQNTGELFF. CDR3 nucleotide sequence: TGTGCCAGTAGTATATCATCAGGTCAGAACACCGGGGAGCTGTTTTTT. The chain uses TRBV19 and TRBJ2-2; D not resolved. V was trimmed by 2 bases and J by 1 base, leaving 11 bases between them. This CDR3 is 16 amino acids long. Germline CDR1 reads LNHDA; CDR2 reads SQIVND (reference sequence).

A word on this clonotype: A clone one base away is much larger, so this may be a read error. The chain carries TRBV7-2 and TRBJ2-7, with D maybe TRBD1 (5 bases). The V end was cut by 6 bases, the J end by 6 bases, with 21 bases between. The germline CDR1 and CDR2 sequences are SGHTA and FQGNSA. The CDR3 is 15 amino acids. CDR3 loop: CASSASSRGSFEQYF. The CDR3 bases are TGTGCCAGCAGTGCCTCCTCAAGGGGCAGTTTCGAGCAGTACTTC.

The rearrangement links TRBV3-1 to TRBJ1-2; D call uncertain. This CDR3 contains 12 residues. Trimming shortened V by 1 base and J by 8 bases, and 8 bases separated the two germline ends. Germline CDR1 reads LGHDT; CDR2 reads YNNKEL (reference sequence). CDR3 in amino acids: CASSQVTEGYTF. DNA for the CDR3: TGTGCCAGCAGCCAAGTTACAGAAGGCTACACCTTC.

The chain couples TRBV11-1 to TRBJ1-5; 12 bases are a match to TRBD1. Per the germline V gene, CDR1 is SGHAT and CDR2 is FQDESV (reference sequence). The CDR3 contains 18 residues. With 6 bases clipped from V and 4 bases from J, the junction kept 13 bases outside the gene matches. The CDR3 loop reads CASRLSGQGAGWNQPQHF. DNA for the CDR3: TGTGCCAGCAGACTCTCGGGACAGGGGGCCGGTTGGAATCAGCCCCAGCATTTT.

There are many counts of this clonotype. The chain combines TRBV2 with TRBJ1-6; 8 bases map to TRBD1. This CDR3 has 15 amino acids. Germline CDR1 SNHLY, CDR2 FYNNEI. Germline trimming cut 9 bases from V and 5 bases from J; bases unmatched to any gene: 9. CDR3 sequence (DNA): TGTGCCAGTAACCCGGACAGGGAGGATAATTCACCCCTCCACTTT. Its translation: CASNPDREDNSPLHF.

In DNA form, the CDR3 reads TGTGCCAGCAGCATATGGCCAGGGGAGGGTCGAGCTTTCTTT. Translating gives CASSIWPGEGRAFF. The V call is TRBV12-3 or TRBV12-4, the J call TRBJ1-1; D possibly corresponds to TRBD1 (6 bases). Trimming pared 6 bases from V and 10 bases from J, leaving 21 bases between. The CDR3 is made up of 14 amino acids.

This clonotype was counted a few times. V usage is TRBV6-1 and J usage is TRBJ2-2; 8 positions match TRBD1. Germline V gives CDR1 MNHNS, CDR2 SASEGT. V lost 8 bases to trimming and J lost 7 bases; unmatched junction nucleotides: 9. This CDR3 is built from 14 residues. The CDR3 DNA reads as TGTGCCAGCGAGAGACAGGACAGGGACGGGGAGCTGTTTTTT. It codes for CASERQDRDGELFF.

This chain uses TRBV4-1 with TRBJ1-6; D is possibly TRBD1 (5 bases). Trimming took 2 bases from V and 13 from J, leaving 21 bases between them. This CDR3 region has 16 residues. CDR1 MGHRA and CDR2 YSYEKL come from the germline V gene. The CDR3 DNA reads TGCGCCAGCAGCCAACAAGGGACGGCCACTAATTGGCCCCTCCACTTT. Translated, it gives CASSQQGTATNWPLHF.

This clonotype has at least ten counts. The chain combines TRBV28 with TRBJ1-1; 9 nucleotides align to TRBD1. This CDR3 is built from 15 residues. V lost 4 bases, J lost 0 bases, and 3 bases stayed unmatched. Germline loops: CDR1 MDHEN, CDR2 SYDVKM. For the CDR3, the DNA is TGTGCCAGCAGTTCGGGGACAGGGCTGAACACTGAAGCTTTCTTT. It yields the protein CASSSGTGLNTEAFF.